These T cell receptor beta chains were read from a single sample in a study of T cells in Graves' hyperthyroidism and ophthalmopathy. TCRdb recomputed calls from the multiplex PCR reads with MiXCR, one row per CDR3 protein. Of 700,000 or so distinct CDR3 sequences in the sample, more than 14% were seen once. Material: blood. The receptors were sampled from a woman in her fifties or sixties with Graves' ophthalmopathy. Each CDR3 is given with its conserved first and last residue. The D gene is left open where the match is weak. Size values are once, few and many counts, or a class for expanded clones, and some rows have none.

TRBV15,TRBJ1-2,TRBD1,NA,TGTGCCACCAGCAGAGGAGGGCAGGGGGATGGCTACACCTTC,CATSRGGQGDGYTF
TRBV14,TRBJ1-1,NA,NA,TGTGCCAGCAGCCAATTTTGGGGGAATGCTTTCTTT,CASSQFWGNAFF
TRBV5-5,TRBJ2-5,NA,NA,TGTGCCAGCAGCTCCTACCGGGACAAAAGTTTCCAAGAGACCCAGTACTTC,CASSSYRDKSFQETQYF
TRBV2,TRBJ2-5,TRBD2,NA,TGTGCCAGCAGTGGAGGGACTAGCGGGAGGGCCGGTGAAGAGACCCAGTACTTC,CASSGGTSGRAGEETQYF
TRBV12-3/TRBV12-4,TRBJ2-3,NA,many,TGTGCCAGCAGTTTTATGGTACGCGACGGGTCGTTAACAGATACGCAGTATTTT,CASSFMVRDGSLTDTQYF
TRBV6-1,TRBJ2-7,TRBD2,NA,TGTGCCAGCAGTAAACTAGCGGGAGACTACGAGCAGTACTTC,CASSKLAGDYEQYF
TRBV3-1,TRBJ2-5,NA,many,TGTGCCAGCAGCCGCATCGTGGAGACCCAGTACTTC,CASSRIVETQYF
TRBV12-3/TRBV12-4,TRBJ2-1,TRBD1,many,TGTGCCAGCAGTTCCGGACAGGGTGGGATCAATGAGCAGTTCTTC,CASSSGQGGINEQFF
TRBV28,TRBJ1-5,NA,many,TGTGCCAGCAAAATCGCGGGGGGTTATCAGCCCCAGCATTTT,CASKIAGGYQPQHF
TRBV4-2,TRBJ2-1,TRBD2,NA,TGTGCCAGCAGCCCTTTTTTAAATAGCGGGAACTACAATGAGCAGTTCTTC,CASSPFLNSGNYNEQFF